This T cell receptor (beta chain) was captured in a study of lymphopenia after photon versus proton radiotherapy. Findings and caveats of the study: Photon-treated patients lost naive T cells and TCR diversity; proton-treated stayed stable. After the lymphocyte nadir, photon-treated repertoires showed oligoclonal expansion, especially of CD8+ Temra cells.

Data came from immunoSEQ multiplex PCR; TCRdb stores just in-frame clones and leaves some out. The sample shows 25,000 to 30,000 clones, approximately 90% of them seen only once. This clone was found a few times. The target antigen is unknown. CDR1 and CDR2 (germline): SGHTA, FQGNSA. V dropped 5 bases and J dropped 14; count of bases not matched to a gene: 11. The CDR3 totals 14 residues. This chain links TRBV7-2 with TRBJ2-1, with 11 bases aligning to TRBD2. The receptor's source is a woman aged 55 to 70 with cholangiocarcinoma. Some clones in this sample may be carry-over from other donors' samples. Sequences were derived from peripheral blood, sampled from a patient treated with proton-based radiotherapy. The DNA of the CDR3 is TGTGCCAGCAGCCCCGGGCTAGCGGGAGGATGGAAGTTCTTC. This encodes CASSPGLAGGWKFF.